This TCR beta chain was captured in a study of monozygotic twins with inflammatory bowel disease. Researchers used template switching to add UMIs featuring a 6-nucleotide sample barcode. TCRdb re-called the 5' RACE reads and shows each CDR3 protein once, DNA omitted. Its table lists under 200,000 distinct CDR3 sequences. With respect to this clonotype: Its matching antigen is unknown.

Whole-blood RNA isolation (total RNA) proceeded without T cell sorting. This CDR3 spans 13 amino acids. Germline V gives CDR1 SGHRS, CDR2 YFSETQ. Notes on the study in general: Especially where disease activity was present, IBD patients had fewer clonotypes in common with others than healthy twins did. Twins with IBD were found to have lower TCRbeta diversity (inverse Simpson) than healthy co-twins.

This TCR derives from a human donor with ulcerative colitis or Crohn's disease, or a healthy co-twin of an affected twin (not recorded which). V usage is TRBV5-1 and J usage is TRBJ2-3. Input material: blood. The CDR3: CASKLIRTDTQYF. The full variable domain, rest sourced from reference TRBV5-1 and TRBJ2-3, is KAGVTQTPRYLIKTRGQQVTLSCSPISGHRSVSWYQQTPGQGLQFLFEYFSETQRNKGNFPGRFSGRQFSNSRSEMNVSTLELGDSALYLCASKLIRTDTQYFGPGTRLTVL.